These 12 T cell receptor beta chains share one sample of origin, sequenced in a study of shared clonotypes between healthy human individuals. Naive CD8 cells, CD45RO-negative and positively selected for CCR7, excluded terminally differentiated effector memory CD45RA+ cells. Assay used: immunoSEQ multiplex PCR; TCRdb lists only in-frame clones, some missing. This sample has hundreds of thousands of clones, with roughly 95% found just once. The sample was naive CD8+ T cells sorted from blood. These receptors were obtained from a woman in her twenties or thirties in good health.

V is TRBV7-8 and J is TRBJ1-1; perhaps TRBD1 as D (5 bases). Germline V gives CDR1 SGHVS, CDR2 FQNEAQ. This CDR3 has 14 amino acids. Trimming took off 6 bases at V and 1 base at J, with 12 bases between the two ends. The CDR3 is CASSFGGENTEAFF. DNA for the CDR3: TGTGCCAGCAGTTTTGGGGGGGAGAACACTGAAGCTTTCTTT. Complete variable domain (other parts from reference TRBV7-8 and TRBJ1-1): GAGVSQSPRYKVAKRGQDVALRCDPISGHVSLFWYQQALGQGPEFLTYFQNEAQLDKSGLPSDRFFAERPEGSVSTLKIQRTQQEDSAVYLCASSFGGENTEAFFGQGTRLTVV.

In nucleotides, the CDR3 is TGCGCCAGCAGCCAGCAACCGGGACTAGGGAGCTCCTACGAGCAGTACTTC. This codes for CASSQQPGLGSSYEQYF. The rearrangement uses TRBV4-1 and TRBJ2-7; 8 nucleotides line up with TRBD2. Germline CDR1 reads MGHRA; CDR2 reads YSYEKL. V lost 3 bases, J lost 0 bases, and 10 bases stayed unmatched. The CDR3 loop spans 17 amino acids.

The gene calls are TRBV6-6 and TRBJ1-1; possible D gene TRBD1, 5 bases. The germline CDR1 and CDR2 sequences are MNHNY and SVGAGI (reference sequence). The CDR3 has 13 residues. Trimming removed 2 bases from V and 4 bases from J, with 8 bases in between. CDR3 residues: CASSYGGGTEAFF. In nucleotides, the CDR3 is TGTGCCAGCAGTTACGGGGGGGGCACTGAAGCTTTCTTT.

This clone was observed a few times. This chain joins TRBV30 and TRBJ1-2; a possible D gene is TRBD1 (6 bases). V dropped 6 bases and J dropped 4 bases, with 12 bases sitting between them. The CDR3 sequence is 12 residues long. Germline V gene data show CDR1 as GTSNPN and CDR2 as SVGIG (reference sequence). The CDR3 loop reads CACKGQSYGYTF. CDR3 coding DNA: TGTGCCTGCAAAGGACAGAGCTATGGCTACACCTTC.

The gene calls are TRBV10-3 and TRBJ2-1, with 10 bases fitting TRBD2. The ends lost 11 bases at V and 9 bases at J; junction bases unmatched: 10. Germline assignment: CDR1 ENHRY and CDR2 SYGVKD. There are 13 residues in the CDR3. The CDR3 here is CAPSSLAGAEQFF. The CDR3 nucleotides read TGTGCCCCCTCCAGCCTAGCGGGAGCTGAGCAGTTCTTC.

J is TRBJ2-2 and V is TRBV6-1, with no clear D. CDR1 and CDR2 from the germline V gene are MNHNS and SASEGT. Trimming removed 4 bases at V and 5 bases at J, with 20 bases between. CDR3 length equals 17 residues. The CDR3 nucleotides are TGTGCCAGCAGTGGGTGGGGTCCGTCTTTGAAAACCGGGGAGCTGTTTTTT. Its translation: CASSGWGPSLKTGELFF.

The chain carries TRBV19 and TRBJ2-7; D gene unclear. There are 18 residues in the CDR3. Deletions cut 3 bases from V and 5 bases from J, with 26 bases between. Germline CDR1 is LNHDA and CDR2 is SQIVND (reference sequence). The CDR3 is CASSITHHLAGLLHEQYF. The CDR3 DNA reads as TGTGCCAGTAGTATTACACATCACCTCGCCGGTCTCCTTCACGAGCAGTACTTC.

The V gene is TRBV9, the J gene TRBJ2-1, with 10 bases identical to TRBD2. The CDR3 is 15 amino acids. Trimming took 0 bases from V and 3 from J; bases not matched to a gene: 0. Germline loops: CDR1 SGDLS, CDR2 YYNGEE. The DNA of the CDR3 is TGTGCCAGCAGCGTAGGACTAGCGGGCTACAATGAGCAGTTCTTC. It codes for CASSVGLAGYNEQFF.

The chain employs TRBV4-2 and TRBJ2-2, with D possibly TRBD2 on 6 matching bases. CDR3 length equals 15 residues. Germline V gene data show CDR1 as LGHNA and CDR2 as YNFKEQ. Trimming shortened V by 0 bases and J by 7 bases, and 12 bases separated the two germline ends. The CDR3 region has the DNA TGTGCCAGCAGCCAAGACGTGGGGGGTCACGGGGAGCTGTTTTTT. Translation gives CASSQDVGGHGELFF.

V and J are TRBV15 and TRBJ2-1; possibly TRBD2 for D (5 bases). V was shortened by 4 bases and J by 4 bases, with 14 bases between the two germline ends. In germline, CDR1 is LNHNV, CDR2 YYDKDF (reference sequence). CDR3 length: 15 amino acids. The CDR3 nucleotides read TGTGCCACCAGCACCTACGAGGGTGGATACAATGAGCAGTTCTTC. Translated, it gives CATSTYEGGYNEQFF.

The rearrangement uses TRBV19 and TRBJ2-1; perhaps D is TRBD1 or TRBD2 (5 bases each). V was clipped by 5 bases and J by 8 bases, with 16 bases between them. The CDR3 totals 14 residues. CDR1 and CDR2 (germline): LNHDA, SQIVND (reference sequence). As DNA, the CDR3 is TGTGCCAGTAGTTCCCAGGGACGAGACGATGAGCAGTTCTTC. Amino acid sequence: CASSSQGRDDEQFF.

The chain has TRBV6-5 and TRBJ2-5, with TRBD2 matching 12 bases. The CDR3 consists of 15 residues. From germline, CDR1 is MNHEY and CDR2 SVGAGI. J gave up 4 bases and V 5 bases, and 5 bases lay outside the gene matches. DNA for the CDR3: TGTGCCAGCAGTCCTTGGACTAGCGGGACAGAGACCCAGTACTTC. It codes for CASSPWTSGTETQYF.